The 9 T cell receptor beta chains reported below all come from one sample, sequenced in a study of blood T cell repertoires in COVID-19. This table comes from immunoSEQ multiplex PCR, and its TCRdb copy is limited to in-frame clones, with some not included. Of about 160,000 clones listed, about 88% are singletons. Sequencing was performed on peripheral blood. Receptors were obtained from a woman aged 45-65 years with COVID-19, enrolled during active disease.

This chain uses TRBV3-1 (or the pseudogene TRBV3-2) with TRBJ1-6; D is uncertain. The CDR3 sequence is 15 residues long. V was shortened by 0 bases and J by 5 bases, with 8 bases between the two germline ends. Germline V gene data show CDR1 as LGHDT and CDR2 as YNNKEL (reference sequence). The CDR3 DNA is TGTGCCAGCAGCCAAGATCAACAGAATAATTCACCCCTCCACTTT. This codes for CASSQDQQNNSPLHF.

This chain links TRBV5-1 with TRBJ2-1; 9 bases are shared with TRBD1. The CDR3 has 17 residues. Germline trimming cut 0 bases from V and 4 bases from J; bases unmatched to any gene: 8. Germline V CDR1 and CDR2: SGHRS, YFSETQ. Here the CDR3 reads CASSLAAGQGLYNEQFF. The CDR3 coding sequence is TGCGCCAGCAGCTTGGCCGCGGGACAGGGCTTATACAATGAGCAGTTCTTC. The full variable domain, in which reference TRBV5-1 and TRBJ2-1 provide the parts outside the CDR3, is KAGVTQTPRYLIKTRGQQVTLSCSPISGHRSVSWYQQTPGQGLQFLFEYFSETQRNKGNFPGRFSGRQFSNSRSEMNVSTLELGDSALYLCASSLAAGQGLYNEQFFGPGTRLTVL.

This chain uses TRBV3-1 (or the pseudogene TRBV3-2) with TRBJ2-5, with 11 bases matching TRBD2. This CDR3 spans 16 amino acids. CDR1 and CDR2 (germline): LGHDT, YNNKEL (reference sequence). V shed 4 bases, J shed 2 bases, and the junction held 6 bases outside the gene matches. CDR3 in amino acids: CASSPTSGETQETQYF. The CDR3 DNA reads TGTGCCAGCAGCCCGACTAGCGGGGAAACTCAAGAGACCCAGTACTTC.

This chain links TRBV24-1 with TRBJ2-7, with 8 bases lining up with TRBD2. V dropped 9 bases and J dropped 0; count of bases not matched to a gene: 9. The CDR3 covers 15 residues. Germline CDR1 is KGHDR and CDR2 is SFDVKD. Here the CDR3 reads CATVAERECSYEQYF. The CDR3, as DNA: TGTGCCACCGTTGCGGAGCGGGAGTGCTCCTACGAGCAGTACTTC.

The chain has TRBV4-3 and TRBJ1-2, with D maybe TRBD1 (6 bases). CDR1 and CDR2 (germline): LGHNA, YSLEER. The CDR3 length is 15 residues. The ends were cut back, 1 base at V and 4 bases at J, with 13 bases in the middle. The DNA for the CDR3 is TGCGCCAGCAGCCAAGCCACAGGGATGGGCTATGGCTACACCTTC. This sequence encodes CASSQATGMGYGYTF.

The rearrangement joins TRBV6-5 to TRBJ1-2; a weak D match, TRBD1 (6 bases). V was shortened by 6 bases and J by 8 bases, with 16 bases between the two germline ends. The germline V gene encodes CDR1 MNHEY and CDR2 SVGAGI. This CDR3 region has 13 residues. The CDR3 is CASSPRGPTGYTF. The CDR3 DNA sequence: TGTGCCAGCAGCCCCAGGGGCCCAACGGGCTACACCTTC.

This clone was found once. This rearrangement joins TRBV27 to TRBJ2-3, with TRBD1 matching over 10 bases. Germline values: CDR1 MNHEY, CDR2 SMNVEV (reference sequence). This CDR3 comprises 17 residues. The ends lost 3 bases at V and 6 bases at J; junction bases unmatched: 12. CDR3 nucleotides: TGTGCCAGCAGTTTTCAGACAGGGGGCCGGCGGGTGGATACGCAGTATTTT. Translated: CASSFQTGGRRVDTQYF.

The CDR3 here is CASSLAASPDGGYTF. The CDR3 nucleotides read TGCGCCAGCAGCTTGGCGGCCAGCCCCGACGGGGGCTACACCTTC. The V and J genes are TRBV5-1 and TRBJ1-2; D gene unclear. V was pared by 0 bases and J by 8 bases, with 17 bases between. CDR1 is SGHRS, CDR2 YFSETQ, per germline. The CDR3 totals 15 residues.

The chain carries TRBV2 and TRBJ2-1, with 11 bases that match TRBD2. From germline, CDR1 is SNHLY and CDR2 FYNNEI. V dropped 5 bases and J dropped 8; count of bases not matched to a gene: 8. The CDR3 runs to 15 residues. The CDR3 loop is CASSYLAGGNDEQFF. As DNA, the CDR3 is TGTGCCAGCAGTTATCTAGCGGGGGGTAACGATGAGCAGTTCTTC.